This T cell receptor (beta chain) came from a study of blood T cell repertoires in COVID-19. Overall study: Samples came from the United States, Italy and Spain, spanning acute and convalescent COVID-19.

Methods used by the authors: Cell counts per sample came from amplifying reference gene primers. The protocol was immunoSEQ multiplex PCR, while the TCRdb copy is restricted to in-frame clones and leaves out a portion. That table furnishes V, J and clone size, whereas the DNA furnished D and trimming. The sample has some 200,000 clones; about 88% are singletons. After removal of 7 bases from V and 5 bases from J, the junction contained 10 bases not matched to a gene. There are 15 residues in the CDR3. Germline CDR1 reads SNHLY; CDR2 reads FYNNEI. The chain recombines TRBV2 with TRBJ2-1; TRBD1 matches at 8 bases. The clonotype comes from a man between 45 and 60 years old with COVID-19, enrolled during active disease. The sample consisted of peripheral blood. In nucleotides, the CDR3 is TGTGCCAGCACCGGGGACAGGTTGTACGACAATGAGCAGTTCTTC. Its protein is CASTGDRLYDNEQFF. Using reference TRBV2 and TRBJ2-1 for the parts outside the CDR3, the full variable domain is EPEVTQTPSHQVTQMGQEVILRCVPISNHLYFYWYRQILGQKVEFLVSFYNNEISEKSEIFDDQFSVERPDGSNFTLKIRSTKLEDSAMYFCASTGDRLYDNEQFFGPGTRLTVL.